These 30 T cell receptor beta chains were sequenced from one sample in a study of Tregs in tolerant kidney transplant recipients. Sequenced by immunoSEQ multiplex PCR; TCRdb stores in-frame clones only, minus some. Of under 95,000 clones in the sample, 91% were seen once. The sample here was Tregs from blood, taken before the transplant. The origin of the receptors is a human donor who received a combined kidney and bone marrow transplant.

As for this clone: One end of the junction is discordant with germline, which a read error may explain. The chain recombines TRBV11-1 with TRBJ2-7; perhaps TRBD2 as D (5 bases). The CDR3 has 13 amino acids. From germline, CDR1 is SGHAT and CDR2 FQDESV (reference sequence). Here the CDR3 DNA reads TGTGCCAGCAGCTGGACTCCCTCCCACGAGCAGTACTTC. Amino acid sequence: CASSWTPSHEQYF.

The chain carries TRBV18 and TRBJ1-2, with 8 positions matching TRBD1. With 1 base clipped from V and 6 bases from J, the junction kept 4 bases outside the gene matches. Per germline, CDR1 KGHSH and CDR2 LQKENI. This CDR3 is 14 amino acids long. Here the CDR3 DNA reads TGTGCCAGCTCACCACAGGGACAGGCGGATGGCTACACCTTC. Translating it yields CASSPQGQADGYTF.

V and J are TRBV15 and TRBJ1-6; no firm D call. The germline gives CDR1 LNHNV, CDR2 YYDKDF (reference sequence). With 4 bases removed from V and 10 bases from J, the gap between germline ends came to 20 bases. CDR3 length equals 16 residues. The CDR3 DNA follows: TGTGCCACCAGCAAAACTCCGGACGGCGGGAGATCACCCCTCCACTTT. Protein sequence: CATSKTPDGGRSPLHF.

This clone was found once. This sequence joins TRBV7-2 and TRBJ2-2; tentative D call: TRBD2 (6 bases). Per the germline V gene, CDR1 is SGHTA and CDR2 is FQGNSA. Trimming took off 6 bases at V and 0 bases at J, with 11 bases between the two ends. The CDR3 contains 15 residues. CDR3 residues: CASRVAAPNTGELFF. The CDR3 region has the DNA TGTGCCAGCAGGGTAGCGGCCCCGAACACCGGGGAGCTGTTTTTT.

The V call is TRBV6-5, the J call TRBJ1-1; D may be TRBD1 (5 bases). Germline loops: CDR1 MNHEY, CDR2 SVGAGI. The CDR3 consists of 16 residues. V dropped 4 bases and J dropped 4 bases, with 19 bases sitting between them. The CDR3 spells CASSLGSLRGSTEAFF. Written as DNA, the CDR3 is TGTGCCAGCAGTTTGGGCAGCCTCCGGGGGAGCACTGAAGCTTTCTTT.

This clone was seen only a few times. The V gene is TRBV19, the J gene TRBJ2-2; TRBD2 agrees at 8 bases. The CDR3 length is 16 residues. Germline CDR1 and CDR2: LNHDA and SQIVND (reference sequence). Trimming at V came to 3 bases and at J to 6 bases, leaving 9 bases not matched to a gene. The CDR3 region is CASSIRSGSGAGELFF. The CDR3 DNA reads as TGTGCCAGTAGTATCAGGAGCGGGAGTGGGGCCGGGGAGCTGTTTTTT.

This chain joins TRBV27 and TRBJ1-4; 8 bases are a match to TRBD1. CDR3 length: 12 amino acids. The germline V gene encodes CDR1 MNHEY and CDR2 SMNVEV (reference sequence). Losses at the gene ends were 5 bases for V and 8 bases for J; bases not matched to a gene: 1. The CDR3 is CASSPGGEKLFF. The CDR3, as DNA: TGTGCCAGCAGTCCAGGGGGCGAAAAACTGTTTTTT.

The rearrangement links TRBV15 to TRBJ1-3; the match to TRBD1 covers 11 bases. Germline CDR1 and CDR2: LNHNV and YYDKDF (reference sequence). V gave up 1 base and J gave up 6 bases; unmatched junction bases: 5. The CDR3 runs to 16 residues. CDR3 in amino acids: CATSRATGQGENTIYF. DNA of the CDR3: TGTGCCACCAGCAGAGCCACGGGACAGGGGGAAAACACCATATATTTT.

CDR3 in amino acids: CASSEDYPNSYNEQFF. DNA for the CDR3: TGTGCCAGCAGTGAGGACTATCCCAACTCCTACAATGAGCAGTTCTTC. The chain couples TRBV2 to TRBJ2-1; TRBD2 might be the D (6 bases). The V end lost 3 bases, the J end lost 0 bases, and 12 bases lay between the germline ends. Germline lookup yields CDR1 SNHLY and CDR2 FYNNEI. CDR3 length: 16 amino acids.

This chain connects TRBV28 to TRBJ1-5, with TRBD1 matching over 12 bases. Germline CDR1 is MDHEN and CDR2 is SYDVKM. The CDR3 is 16 residues long. The ends lost 8 bases at V and 6 bases at J; junction bases unmatched: 11. The CDR3 sequence is CASQTGTGGESQPQHF. CDR3 nucleotides: TGTGCCAGCCAGACCGGGACAGGGGGCGAGAGTCAGCCCCAGCATTTT.

The chain links TRBV18 to TRBJ2-7, with D maybe TRBD1 (6 bases). Trimming removed 2 bases from V and 0 bases from J, with 11 bases in between. Germline lookup yields CDR1 KGHSH and CDR2 LQKENI. This CDR3 is built from 15 residues. The CDR3 DNA reads as TGTGCCAGCTCACCAACAGGGAAGAGCTCCTACGAGCAGTACTTC. This encodes CASSPTGKSSYEQYF.

The chain has TRBV2 and TRBJ2-3; 11 bases align to TRBD2. Trimming cost V 7 bases and J 1 base; bases outside gene matches: 7. Germline CDR1 and CDR2: SNHLY and FYNNEI. This CDR3 has 16 residues. The CDR3 DNA follows: TGTGCCAGCACCAAGGGGACTAGCGGACGCACAGATACGCAGTATTTT. Amino acid sequence: CASTKGTSGRTDTQYF.

This chain uses TRBV9 with TRBJ2-7; 9 nucleotides match TRBD2. V was clipped by 2 bases and J by 5 bases; unmatched bases: 5. The CDR3 loop spans 14 amino acids. CDR1 SGDLS and CDR2 YYNGEE come from the germline V gene. As DNA, the CDR3 is TGTGCCAGCAGCGTTGGCGGGAGGGTAGACGAGCAGTACTTC. Its protein is CASSVGGRVDEQYF.

The rearrangement links TRBV19 to TRBJ2-7; D is possibly TRBD1 (5 bases). The ends were cut back, 5 bases at V and 7 bases at J, with 15 bases in the middle. The CDR3 length is 13 residues. Germline CDR1 is LNHDA and CDR2 is SQIVND (reference sequence). The CDR3, as DNA: TGTGCCAGTAGTCGCCAGCAAAAGGGGGAGCAGTACTTC. Encoded protein: CASSRQQKGEQYF.

The genes are TRBV19 and TRBJ2-2; the D gene is possibly TRBD2 (7 bases). The CDR3 spans 14 residues. The V end lost 7 bases, the J end lost 4 bases, and 13 bases lay between the germline ends. Germline-derived CDR1 and CDR2 are LNHDA and SQIVND (reference sequence). CDR3 residues: CASKEGGGTGELFF. CDR3 DNA sequence: TGTGCCAGTAAAGAGGGAGGGGGCACCGGGGAGCTGTTTTTT.

The V and J genes are TRBV19 and TRBJ1-1; no reliable D call. Trimming shortened V by 5 bases and J by 1 base, and 2 bases separated the two germline ends. The CDR3 has 11 residues. Germline-derived CDR1 and CDR2 are LNHDA and SQIVND (reference sequence). Here the CDR3 DNA reads TGTGCCAGTAGTCGGAACACTGAAGCTTTCTTT. Translated: CASSRNTEAFF.

The V gene is TRBV6-6, the J gene TRBJ1-5, with unresolved D. Trimming left V 4 bases short and J 1 base short, with 8 bases between. The CDR3 has 14 amino acids. The germline CDR1 and CDR2 sequences are MNHNY and SVGAGI (reference sequence). Written as DNA, the CDR3 is TGTGCCAGCAGTTTAGGACGGAGCAATCAGCCCCAGCATTTT. It is translated as CASSLGRSNQPQHF.

CDR3 coding DNA: TGTGCCACCGGAAAAGCGGGAGGGAGCTCCTACGAGCAGTACTTC. Translated, it gives CATGKAGGSSYEQYF. The V call is TRBV19, the J call TRBJ2-7; 10 positions match TRBD2. V shed 10 bases, J shed 0 bases, and the junction held 9 bases outside the gene matches. Germline V gene lookup returns CDR1 LNHDA and CDR2 SQIVND (reference sequence). This CDR3 is 15 amino acids long.

The chain carries TRBV4-1 and TRBJ2-7, with D possibly TRBD2 on 5 matching bases. CDR1 is MGHRA, CDR2 YSYEKL, per germline. This CDR3 comprises 13 residues. V lost 0 bases to trimming and J lost 4 bases, with 7 bases between them. Here the CDR3 reads CASSQDWEYEQYF. The CDR3 DNA reads TGCGCCAGCAGCCAAGACTGGGAGTACGAGCAGTACTTC.

Written as DNA, the CDR3 is TGTGCCAGCAGTGAACGGTGGGACGGGGAGCTGTTTTTT. This codes for CASSERWDGELFF. This rearrangement joins TRBV6-1 to TRBJ2-2; D unclear. Germline V gives CDR1 MNHNS, CDR2 SASEGT. V was pared by 2 bases and J by 7 bases, with 8 bases between. This CDR3 region has 13 residues.

The rearrangement uses TRBV5-1 and TRBJ2-3, with 10 nucleotides matching TRBD1. With V trimmed by 6 bases and J by 3 bases, 10 bases remained unmatched. The CDR3 is 16 amino acids. From germline, CDR1 is SGHRS and CDR2 YFSETQ. CDR3 coding DNA: TGCGCCAGCAAATCCTCCGGGACAGGGGAAACAGATACGCAGTATTTT. This sequence encodes CASKSSGTGETDTQYF.

This clone was counted once. The chain joins TRBV4-3 to TRBJ2-7, with 8 bases fitting TRBD1. Germline V lookup: CDR1 LGHNA, CDR2 YSLEER. V dropped 0 bases and J dropped 4; count of bases not matched to a gene: 8. CDR3 length: 16 amino acids. CDR3 DNA: TGCGCCAGCAGCCAAGATGCGAGACAGGGGTTTTACGAGCAGTACTTC. It encodes CASSQDARQGFYEQYF.

The chain couples TRBV28 to TRBJ2-5; 8 bases are shared with TRBD1. V dropped 6 bases and J dropped 3; count of bases not matched to a gene: 6. Germline V gives CDR1 MDHEN, CDR2 SYDVKM. This CDR3 has 14 residues. The CDR3 sequence: CASSQAGGEETQYF. CDR3 sequence (DNA): TGTGCCAGCAGCCAAGCAGGGGGCGAAGAGACCCAGTACTTC.

The V call is TRBV2, the J call TRBJ2-2; 7 bases match TRBD2. This CDR3 is 16 amino acids long. V lost 5 bases to trimming and J lost 7 bases; unmatched junction nucleotides: 13. Germline assignment: CDR1 SNHLY and CDR2 FYNNEI. CDR3 loop: CASSNDWLAAVGELFF. The CDR3 nucleotides are TGTGCCAGCAGTAACGACTGGCTAGCGGCCGTCGGGGAGCTGTTTTTT.

The chain couples TRBV19 to TRBJ2-7; 7 bases map to TRBD1. There are 15 residues in the CDR3. After removal of 6 bases from V and 3 bases from J, the junction contained 11 bases not matched to a gene. From germline, CDR1 is LNHDA and CDR2 SQIVND (reference sequence). CDR3 sequence: CASSRQGRAGYEQYF. The CDR3 nucleotides read TGTGCCAGTAGCCGACAGGGAAGAGCAGGCTACGAGCAGTACTTC.

A single count supports this clone. This chain uses TRBV14 with TRBJ2-7; TRBD2 agrees at 7 bases. The germline CDR1 and CDR2 sequences are SGHDN and FVKESK. The CDR3 extends over 14 amino acids. J lost 4 bases, V lost 8 bases, and 11 bases had no gene match. This CDR3 reads CASGSGAGVYEQYF. Here the CDR3 DNA reads TGTGCCAGCGGGTCCGGCGCGGGAGTTTACGAGCAGTACTTC.

The chain carries TRBV12-5 and TRBJ1-2; D possibly corresponds to TRBD1 (5 bases). The V end was cut by 6 bases, the J end by 3 bases, with 8 bases between. The CDR3 is 12 residues long. Germline assignment: CDR1 LGHNT and CDR2 FRNRAP. The CDR3 loop reads CASGPGHYGYTF. For the CDR3, the DNA is TGTGCTAGTGGACCGGGACACTATGGCTACACCTTC.

The J gene is TRBJ1-1, the V gene TRBV29-1; TRBD1 might be the D (6 bases). Germline CDR1 reads SQVTM; CDR2 reads ANQGSEA. V lost 5 bases and J lost 3, with 10 bases in between. The CDR3 extends over 12 amino acids. The CDR3 reads CSVLGGYTEAFF. The CDR3 region has the DNA TGCAGCGTTTTAGGGGGATACACTGAAGCTTTCTTT.

V and J are TRBV29-1 and TRBJ1-2; D might be TRBD1 (6 bases). The CDR3 extends over 14 amino acids. The germline CDR1 and CDR2 sequences are SQVTM and ANQGSEA. Deletions cut 3 bases from V and 0 bases from J, with 11 bases between. CDR3 residues: CSVDRDTSNYGYTF. The CDR3 nucleotides read TGCAGCGTTGACCGGGACACCTCTAACTATGGCTACACCTTC.

The V gene is TRBV28, the J gene TRBJ1-3; 7 nucleotides line up with TRBD1. Germline V gene data show CDR1 as MDHEN and CDR2 as SYDVKM. This CDR3 is built from 14 residues. Unmatched junction bases numbered 3, after V lost 7 bases and J lost 0 bases. The CDR3 DNA is TGTGCCAGCAAGGACAGGACCTCTGGAAACACCATATATTTT. As protein: CASKDRTSGNTIYF.